What follows is one T cell receptor beta chain and its context. Trimming stripped 0 bases from V and 6 bases from J, with 15 bases between. The CDR3 is made up of 16 amino acids. Germline-derived CDR1 and CDR2 are SGDLS and YYNGEE. Under the authors' procedure: Reference gene primer amplification gave nucleated cell count estimates. Clones were read by immunoSEQ multiplex PCR, and TCRdb kept only the in-frame ones, dropping some. D and trimming were read from the DNA, whereas the V and J calls and clone size are those reported in that table. In the table there are some 270,000 clones, approximately 86% of which are singletons. The sample belongs to a study of blood T cell repertoires in COVID-19. For the study at large: Sites across the United States, Italy and Spain contributed samples from acute and convalescent COVID-19.

The receptor's source is a woman aged 55 to 70 who had recovered from COVID-19. The chain joins TRBV9 to TRBJ2-2, with TRBD1 as a possible D gene (6 bases). Sample: peripheral blood. The DNA of the CDR3 is TGTGCCAGCAGCGTAGACTGGGGGCCCTGGGCCGGGGAGCTGTTTTTT. This codes for CASSVDWGPWAGELFF.